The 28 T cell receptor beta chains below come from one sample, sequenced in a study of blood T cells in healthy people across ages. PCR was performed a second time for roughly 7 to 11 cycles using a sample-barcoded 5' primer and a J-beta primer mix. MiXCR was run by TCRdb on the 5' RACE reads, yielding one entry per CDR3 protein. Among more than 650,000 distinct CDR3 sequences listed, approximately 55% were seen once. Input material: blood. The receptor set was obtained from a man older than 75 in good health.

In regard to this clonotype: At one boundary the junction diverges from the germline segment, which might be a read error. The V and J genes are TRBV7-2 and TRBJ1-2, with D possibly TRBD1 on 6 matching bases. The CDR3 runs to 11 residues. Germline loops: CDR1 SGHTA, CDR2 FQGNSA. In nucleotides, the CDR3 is TGTGCCTGCAGCCCTGAGGGGGGCCACACCTTC. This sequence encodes CACSPEGGHTF.

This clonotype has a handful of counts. The CDR3 region has the DNA TGCAGTGCTGCCACCACCCTTTTAGCCAAAAACATTCAGTACTTC. Amino acid sequence: CSAATTLLAKNIQYF. The chain recombines TRBV20-1 with TRBJ2-4; D uncertain. The CDR3 is 15 amino acids. Germline CDR1 DFQATT, CDR2 SNEGSKA (reference sequence). Trimming removed 5 bases from V and 0 bases from J, with 14 bases in between.

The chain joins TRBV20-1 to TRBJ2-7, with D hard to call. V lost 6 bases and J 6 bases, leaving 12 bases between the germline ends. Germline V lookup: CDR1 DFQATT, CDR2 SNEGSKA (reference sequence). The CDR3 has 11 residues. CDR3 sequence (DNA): TGCAGTGCCCTCACGGCAGCCGAGCAGTACTTC. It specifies CSALTAAEQYF.

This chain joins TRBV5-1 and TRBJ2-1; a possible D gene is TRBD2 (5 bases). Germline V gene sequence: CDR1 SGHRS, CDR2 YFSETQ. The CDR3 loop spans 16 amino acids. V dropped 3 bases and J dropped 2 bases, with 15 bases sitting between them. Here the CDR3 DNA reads TGCGCCAGCAGCTCCCTCCGGGGAAACCCCTACAATGAGCAGTTCTTC. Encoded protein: CASSSLRGNPYNEQFF.

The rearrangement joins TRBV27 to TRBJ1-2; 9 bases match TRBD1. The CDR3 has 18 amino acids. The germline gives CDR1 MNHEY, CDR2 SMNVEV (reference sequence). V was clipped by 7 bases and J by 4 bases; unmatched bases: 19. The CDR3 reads CASKAPGTGPKNSYGYTF. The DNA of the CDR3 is TGTGCCAGCAAAGCCCCCGGGACAGGGCCAAAAAACTCCTATGGCTACACCTTC.

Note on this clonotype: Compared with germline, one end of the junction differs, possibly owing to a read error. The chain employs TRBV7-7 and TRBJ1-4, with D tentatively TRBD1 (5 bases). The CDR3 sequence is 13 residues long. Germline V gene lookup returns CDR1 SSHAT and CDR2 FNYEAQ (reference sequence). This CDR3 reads CASSQTANEKLFF. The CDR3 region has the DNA TGTGCTAGCAGCCAGACAGCGAATGAAAAACTGTTTTTT.

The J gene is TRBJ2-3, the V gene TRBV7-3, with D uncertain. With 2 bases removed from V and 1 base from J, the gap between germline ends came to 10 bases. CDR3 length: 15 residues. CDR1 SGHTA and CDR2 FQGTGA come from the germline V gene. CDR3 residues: CASSLSARRTDTQYF. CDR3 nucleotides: TGTGCCAGCAGCTTATCAGCGCGGCGCACAGATACGCAGTATTTT.

CDR3 nucleotide sequence: TGTGCCAGCAGCGTAATGGACGATGAGCAGTACTTC. It encodes CASSVMDDEQYF. The chain employs TRBV9 and TRBJ2-7, with D unclear. Looked up from germline, CDR1 is SGDLS and CDR2 is YYNGEE. The CDR3 consists of 12 residues. Trimming pared 1 base from V and 7 bases from J, leaving 9 bases between.

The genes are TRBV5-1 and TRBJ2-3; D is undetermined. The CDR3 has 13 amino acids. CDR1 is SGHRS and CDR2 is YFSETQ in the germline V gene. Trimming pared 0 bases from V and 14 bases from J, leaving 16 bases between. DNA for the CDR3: TGCGCCAGCAGCTTGGTGGTGGGTAGATACGCGTATTTT. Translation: CASSLVVGRYAYF. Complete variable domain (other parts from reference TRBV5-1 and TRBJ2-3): KAGVTQTPRYLIKTRGQQVTLSCSPISGHRSVSWYQQTPGQGLQFLFEYFSETQRNKGNFPGRFSGRQFSNSRSEMNVSTLELGDSALYLCASSLVVGRYAYFGPGTRLTVL.

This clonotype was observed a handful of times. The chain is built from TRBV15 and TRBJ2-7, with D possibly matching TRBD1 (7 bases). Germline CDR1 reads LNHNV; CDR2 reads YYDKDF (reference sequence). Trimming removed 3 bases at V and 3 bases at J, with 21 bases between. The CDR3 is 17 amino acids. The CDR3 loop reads CATSSPPTGRFIYEQYF. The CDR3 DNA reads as TGTGCCACCAGCAGCCCCCCGACAGGGAGGTTTATCTACGAGCAGTACTTC.

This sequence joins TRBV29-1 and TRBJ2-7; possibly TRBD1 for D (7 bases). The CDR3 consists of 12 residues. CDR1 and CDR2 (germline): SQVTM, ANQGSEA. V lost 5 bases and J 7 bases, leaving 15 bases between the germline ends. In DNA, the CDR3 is TGCAGCGTTCCAGGGGGGTACAATGAGCAGTACTTC. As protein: CSVPGGYNEQYF.

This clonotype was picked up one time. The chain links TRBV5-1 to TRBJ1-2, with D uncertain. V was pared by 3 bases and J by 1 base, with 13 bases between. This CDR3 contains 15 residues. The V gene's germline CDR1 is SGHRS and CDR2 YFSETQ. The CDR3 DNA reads TGCGCCAGCAGCTCGGGAGGGAACCTTAACTATGGCTACACCTTC. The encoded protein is CASSSGGNLNYGYTF.

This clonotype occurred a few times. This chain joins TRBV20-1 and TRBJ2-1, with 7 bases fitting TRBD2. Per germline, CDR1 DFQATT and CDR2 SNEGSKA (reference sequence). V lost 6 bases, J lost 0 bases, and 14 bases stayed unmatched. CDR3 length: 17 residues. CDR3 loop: CSASRRAGAPSYNEQFF. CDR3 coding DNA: TGCAGTGCCAGCCGTAGGGCGGGAGCCCCCTCCTACAATGAGCAGTTCTTC.

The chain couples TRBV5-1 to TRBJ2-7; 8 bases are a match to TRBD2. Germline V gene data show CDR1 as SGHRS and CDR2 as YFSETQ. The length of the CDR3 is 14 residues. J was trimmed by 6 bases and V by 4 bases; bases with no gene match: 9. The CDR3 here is CASSEQAGAPEQYF. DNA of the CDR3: TGCGCCAGCAGCGAGCAAGCGGGAGCGCCCGAGCAGTACTTC.

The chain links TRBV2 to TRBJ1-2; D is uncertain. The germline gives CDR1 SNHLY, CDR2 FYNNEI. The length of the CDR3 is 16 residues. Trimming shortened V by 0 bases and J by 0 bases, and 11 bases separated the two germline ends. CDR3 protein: CASSEAHPATNYGYTF. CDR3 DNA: TGTGCCAGCAGTGAAGCTCACCCGGCGACTAACTATGGCTACACCTTC.

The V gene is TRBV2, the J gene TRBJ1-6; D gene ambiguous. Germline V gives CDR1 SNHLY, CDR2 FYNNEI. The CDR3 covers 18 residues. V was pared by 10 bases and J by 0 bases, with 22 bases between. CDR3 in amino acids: CATTSSAAASSYNSPLHF. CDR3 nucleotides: TGTGCCACCACATCGTCGGCCGCGGCAAGCTCCTATAATTCACCCCTCCACTTT.

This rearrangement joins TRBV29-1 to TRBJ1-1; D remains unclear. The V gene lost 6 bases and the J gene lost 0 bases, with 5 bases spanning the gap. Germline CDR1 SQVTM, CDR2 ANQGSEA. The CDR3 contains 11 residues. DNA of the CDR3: TGCAGCGTCATTATGAACACTGAAGCTTTCTTT. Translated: CSVIMNTEAFF.

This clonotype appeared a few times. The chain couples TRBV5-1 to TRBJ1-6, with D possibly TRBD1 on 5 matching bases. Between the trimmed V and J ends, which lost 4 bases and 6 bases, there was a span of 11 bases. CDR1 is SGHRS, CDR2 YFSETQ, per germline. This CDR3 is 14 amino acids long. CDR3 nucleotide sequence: TGCGCCAGCAGCGCTCAGGGAGCTAATTCACCCCTCCACTTT. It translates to CASSAQGANSPLHF.

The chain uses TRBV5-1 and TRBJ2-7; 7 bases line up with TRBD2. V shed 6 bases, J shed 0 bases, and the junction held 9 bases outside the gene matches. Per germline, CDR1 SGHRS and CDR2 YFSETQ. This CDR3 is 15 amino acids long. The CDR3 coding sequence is TGCGCCAGCACCCCCTTCGTAGCGGGCTCCTACGAGCAGTACTTC. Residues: CASTPFVAGSYEQYF.

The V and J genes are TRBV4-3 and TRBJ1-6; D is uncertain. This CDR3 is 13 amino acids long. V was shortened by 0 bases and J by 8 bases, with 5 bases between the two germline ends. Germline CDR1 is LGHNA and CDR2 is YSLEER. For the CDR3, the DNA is TGCGCCAGCAGCCAAGATTCGGATTCACCCCTCCACTTT. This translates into CASSQDSDSPLHF.

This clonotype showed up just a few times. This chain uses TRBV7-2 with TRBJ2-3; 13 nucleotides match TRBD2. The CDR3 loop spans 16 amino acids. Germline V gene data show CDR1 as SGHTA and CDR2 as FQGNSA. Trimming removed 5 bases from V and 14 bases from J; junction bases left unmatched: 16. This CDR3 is CASSPRTSGSGRYAYF. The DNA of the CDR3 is TGTGCCAGCAGCCCTAGGACTAGCGGGAGCGGCAGATACGCGTATTTT. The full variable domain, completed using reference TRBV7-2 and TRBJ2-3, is GAGVSQSPSNKVTEKGKDVELRCDPISGHTALYWYRQSLGQGLEFLIYFQGNSAPDKSGLPSDRFSAERTGGSVSTLTIQRTQQEDSAVYLCASSPRTSGSGRYAYFGPGTRLTVL.

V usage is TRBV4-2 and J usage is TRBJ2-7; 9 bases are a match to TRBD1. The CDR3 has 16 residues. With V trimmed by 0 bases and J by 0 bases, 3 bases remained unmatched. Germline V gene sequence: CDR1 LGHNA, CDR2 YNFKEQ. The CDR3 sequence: CASSQDGTGSSYEQYF. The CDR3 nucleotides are TGTGCCAGCAGCCAAGACGGGACAGGGAGCTCCTACGAGCAGTACTTC.

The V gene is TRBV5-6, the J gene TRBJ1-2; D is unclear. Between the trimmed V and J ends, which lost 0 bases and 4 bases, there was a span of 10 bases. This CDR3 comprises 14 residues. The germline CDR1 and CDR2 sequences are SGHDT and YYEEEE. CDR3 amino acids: CASSLAARSYGYTF. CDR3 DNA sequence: TGTGCCAGCAGCTTGGCGGCAAGGAGCTATGGCTACACCTTC.

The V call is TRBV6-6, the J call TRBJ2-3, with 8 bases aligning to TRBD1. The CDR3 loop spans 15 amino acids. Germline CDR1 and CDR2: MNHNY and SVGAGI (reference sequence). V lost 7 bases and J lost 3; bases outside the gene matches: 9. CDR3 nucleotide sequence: TGTGCCAGCAATTCCGGGACAGGACTTACAGATACGCAGTATTTT. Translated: CASNSGTGLTDTQYF.

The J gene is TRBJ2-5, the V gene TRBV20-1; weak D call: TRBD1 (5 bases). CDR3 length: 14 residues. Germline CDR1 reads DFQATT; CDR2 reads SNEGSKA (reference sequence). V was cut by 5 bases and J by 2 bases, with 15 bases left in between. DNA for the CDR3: TGCAGTGCTCCCCCCCTGGGGCCTCAAGAGACCCAGTACTTC. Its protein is CSAPPLGPQETQYF.

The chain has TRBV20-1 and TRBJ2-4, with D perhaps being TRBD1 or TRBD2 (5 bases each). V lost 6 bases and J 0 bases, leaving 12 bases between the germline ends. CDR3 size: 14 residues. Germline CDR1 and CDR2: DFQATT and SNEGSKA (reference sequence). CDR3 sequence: CSARRDPAKNIQYF. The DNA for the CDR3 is TGCAGTGCCCGCCGGGACCCAGCCAAAAACATTCAGTACTTC.

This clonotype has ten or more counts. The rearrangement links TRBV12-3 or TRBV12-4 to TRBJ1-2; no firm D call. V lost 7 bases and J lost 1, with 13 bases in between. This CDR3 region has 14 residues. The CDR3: CASKTGQFNYGYTF. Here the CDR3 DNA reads TGTGCCAGCAAAACGGGTCAATTTAACTATGGCTACACCTTC.

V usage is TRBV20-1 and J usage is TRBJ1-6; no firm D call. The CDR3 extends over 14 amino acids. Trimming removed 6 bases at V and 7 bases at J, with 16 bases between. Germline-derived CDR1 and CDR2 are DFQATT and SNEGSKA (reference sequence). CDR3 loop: CSATAEPFNSPLHF. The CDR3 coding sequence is TGCAGTGCGACCGCTGAACCCTTCAATTCACCCCTCCACTTT.